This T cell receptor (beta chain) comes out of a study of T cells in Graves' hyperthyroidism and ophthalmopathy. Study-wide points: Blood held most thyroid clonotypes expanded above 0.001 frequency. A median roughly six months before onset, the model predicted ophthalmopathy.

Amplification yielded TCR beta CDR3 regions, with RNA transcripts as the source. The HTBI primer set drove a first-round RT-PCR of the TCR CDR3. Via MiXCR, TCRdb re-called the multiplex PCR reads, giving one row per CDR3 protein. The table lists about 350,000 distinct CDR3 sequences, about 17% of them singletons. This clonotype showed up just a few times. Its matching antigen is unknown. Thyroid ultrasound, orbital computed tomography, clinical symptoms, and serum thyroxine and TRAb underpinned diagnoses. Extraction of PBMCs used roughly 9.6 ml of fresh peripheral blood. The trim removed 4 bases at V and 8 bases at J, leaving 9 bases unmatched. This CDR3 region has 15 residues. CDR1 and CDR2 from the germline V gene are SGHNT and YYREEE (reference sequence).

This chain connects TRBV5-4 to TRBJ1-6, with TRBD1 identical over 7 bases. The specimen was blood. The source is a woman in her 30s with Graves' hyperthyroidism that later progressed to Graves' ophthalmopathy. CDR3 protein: CASSMRGRVDSPLHF. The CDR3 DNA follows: TGTGCCAGCAGCATGAGGGGGCGGGTTGATTCACCCCTCCACTTT.